This T cell receptor (beta chain) came from a study of control samples from healthy donors and cancer patients (dated by TCRdb to 2020 to 2021). For this clone: The specificity of this receptor is unknown. Base qualities were left out, and no much larger clone turns up one base away.

CDR3 length: 15 amino acids, cysteine to phenylalanine. This entry keeps only the CDR3 DNA: 45 bases, framed from base 1. Between the V and J ends, shortened by 5 bases and 1 base respectively, the junction contains 14 bases. CDR1 is given as SGHVS and CDR2 as FQNEAQ, both from the germline V gene. The library was generated by the immunoSEQ multiplex PCR assay. TCRdb limited this immuneACCESS table to in-frame rearrangements with V and J called. A share of clones is missing; checked studies link under half to unresolved V genes, and the rest is unexplained. In this sample the table shows about 67,000 clones, more than 75% of which occur a single time. The top ten hold 2% to 2.5% of the sample.

This clonotype was obtained from a woman in her fifties or sixties with head and neck cancer. The source material was PBMCs. The sequence is built from TRBV7-8 and TRBJ1-1, with no D gene named confidently. The CDR3 has the sequence CASSPRAGGNTEAFF. In nucleotide form, the sequence is TGTGCCAGCAGCCCACGGGCAGGTGGGAACACTGAAGCTTTCTTT. Where the CDR3 stops, the reference TRBV7-8 and TRBJ1-1 genes take over; the full variable domain is GAGVSQSPRYKVAKRGQDVALRCDPISGHVSLFWYQQALGQGPEFLTYFQNEAQLDKSGLPSDRFFAERPEGSVSTLKIQRTQQEDSAVYLCASSPRAGGNTEAFFGQGTRLTVV.